These 6 T cell receptor beta chains originate from one sample sequenced in a study of blood T cell repertoires in COVID-19. Here immunoSEQ multiplex PCR was the method, and the copy in TCRdb shows in-frame clones only, minus some. Found here are a few hundred thousand clones, roughly 90% of them singletons; the top ten hold less than 2%. The material sequenced was PBMCs or T cells enriched from blood (not recorded which). These receptors originate from a woman aged 40 to 50 who had recovered from COVID-19.

This sequence joins TRBV24-1 and TRBJ2-2, with 7 bases matching TRBD2. The junction had 10 bases not matched to a gene; V was cut back by 4 bases and J by 6 bases. The CDR3 spans 16 residues. CDR1 KGHDR and CDR2 SFDVKD come from the germline V gene. In DNA form, the CDR3 reads TGTGCCACCAGTGAGCTCGGGACTAACCGGGCCGGGGAGCTGTTTTTT. Its translation is CATSELGTNRAGELFF.

This chain links TRBV6-2 or TRBV6-3 with TRBJ2-4; 9 bases are shared with TRBD2. This CDR3 contains 17 residues. V shed 2 bases, J shed 7 bases, and the junction held 12 bases outside the gene matches. Germline lookup yields CDR1 MNHEY and CDR2 SVGEGT. The CDR3 nucleotides are TGTGCCAGCAGTTACCCCAGCGGGAGGCTCGGGGGTAACATTCAGTACTTC. Translating it yields CASSYPSGRLGGNIQYF.

V is TRBV10-3 and J is TRBJ2-5; TRBD2 matches at 8 bases. The CDR3 extends over 14 amino acids. V shed 6 bases and J 0 bases; nucleotides not matched to a gene: 3. Looked up from germline, CDR1 is ENHRY and CDR2 is SYGVKD. CDR3 coding DNA: TGTGCCATCAGGGTTAGCGGGGACCAAGAGACCCAGTACTTC. Amino acids: CAIRVSGDQETQYF.

The V call is TRBV9, the J call TRBJ2-3; TRBD2 might be the D (5 bases). This CDR3 has 12 amino acids. Germline CDR1 and CDR2: SGDLS and YYNGEE. Trimming took 3 bases from V and 6 from J, leaving 8 bases between them. Written as DNA, the CDR3 is TGTGCCAGCAGCGCGGCGGGCGATACGCAGTATTTT. This gives the protein CASSAAGDTQYF.

The chain is built from TRBV11-3 and TRBJ2-7, with 10 bases lining up with TRBD2. J was trimmed by 3 bases and V by 5 bases; bases with no gene match: 4. The CDR3 is 14 amino acids. Per germline, CDR1 SGHNT and CDR2 YENEEA. CDR3 sequence (DNA): TGTGCCAGCAGCCCGTCTAGCGGGAGCTACGAGCAGTACTTC. Translation: CASSPSSGSYEQYF.

This clone was seen more than once but under ten times. The chain links TRBV3-1 (or the pseudogene TRBV3-2) to TRBJ1-6; 9 nucleotides line up with TRBD1. This CDR3 is built from 15 residues. Germline V gene lookup returns CDR1 LGHDT and CDR2 YNNKEL (reference sequence). J gave up 7 bases and V 6 bases, and 7 bases lay outside the gene matches. The CDR3, as DNA: TGTGCCAGCAGGGAAGGGGACAGGGAGAATTCACCCCTCCACTTT. This encodes CASREGDRENSPLHF.